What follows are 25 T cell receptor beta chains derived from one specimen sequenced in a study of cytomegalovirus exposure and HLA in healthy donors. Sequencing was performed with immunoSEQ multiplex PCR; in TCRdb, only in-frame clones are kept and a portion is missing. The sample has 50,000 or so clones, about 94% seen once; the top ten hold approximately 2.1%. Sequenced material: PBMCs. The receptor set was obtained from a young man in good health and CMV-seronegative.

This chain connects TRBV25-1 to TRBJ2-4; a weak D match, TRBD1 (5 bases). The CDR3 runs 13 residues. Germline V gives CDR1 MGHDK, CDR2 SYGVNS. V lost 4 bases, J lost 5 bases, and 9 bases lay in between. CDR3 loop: CASSGGWENIQYF. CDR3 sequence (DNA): TGTGCCAGCAGTGGGGGCTGGGAAAACATTCAGTACTTC.

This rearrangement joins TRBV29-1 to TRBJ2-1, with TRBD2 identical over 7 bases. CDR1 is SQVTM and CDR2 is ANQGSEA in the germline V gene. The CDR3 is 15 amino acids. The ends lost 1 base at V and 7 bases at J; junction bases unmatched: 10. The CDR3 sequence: CSVEGLAGEGNEQFF. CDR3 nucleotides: TGCAGCGTTGAAGGTCTGGCGGGAGAGGGGAATGAGCAGTTCTTC.

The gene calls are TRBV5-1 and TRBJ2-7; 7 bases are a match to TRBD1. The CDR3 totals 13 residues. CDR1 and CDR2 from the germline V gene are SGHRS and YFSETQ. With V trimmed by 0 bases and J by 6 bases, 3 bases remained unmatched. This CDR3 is CASSLASGGEQYF. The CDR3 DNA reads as TGCGCCAGCAGCTTGGCTTCAGGGGGCGAGCAGTACTTC. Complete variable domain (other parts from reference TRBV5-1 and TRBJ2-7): KAGVTQTPRYLIKTRGQQVTLSCSPISGHRSVSWYQQTPGQGLQFLFEYFSETQRNKGNFPGRFSGRQFSNSRSEMNVSTLELGDSALYLCASSLASGGEQYFGPGTRLTVT.

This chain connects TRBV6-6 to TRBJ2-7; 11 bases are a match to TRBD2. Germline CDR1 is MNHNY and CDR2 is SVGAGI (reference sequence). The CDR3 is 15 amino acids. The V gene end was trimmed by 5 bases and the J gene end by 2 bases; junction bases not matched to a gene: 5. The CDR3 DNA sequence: TGTGCCAGCAGTACCCTGACTAGCGGGACCTACGAGCAGTACTTC. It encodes CASSTLTSGTYEQYF.

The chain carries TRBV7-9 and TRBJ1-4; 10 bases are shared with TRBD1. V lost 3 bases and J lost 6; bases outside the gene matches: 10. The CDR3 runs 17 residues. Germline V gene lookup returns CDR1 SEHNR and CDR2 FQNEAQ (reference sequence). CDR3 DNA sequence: TGTGCCAGCAGCTTTATATTGACCGGGACAGGGGATGAAAAACTGTTTTTT. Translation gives CASSFILTGTGDEKLFF.

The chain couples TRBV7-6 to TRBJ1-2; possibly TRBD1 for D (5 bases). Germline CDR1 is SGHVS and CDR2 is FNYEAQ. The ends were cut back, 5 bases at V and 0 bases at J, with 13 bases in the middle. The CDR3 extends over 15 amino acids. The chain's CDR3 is CASSQDSPANYGYTF. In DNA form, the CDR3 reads TGTGCCAGCAGCCAAGACAGCCCAGCTAACTATGGCTACACCTTC.

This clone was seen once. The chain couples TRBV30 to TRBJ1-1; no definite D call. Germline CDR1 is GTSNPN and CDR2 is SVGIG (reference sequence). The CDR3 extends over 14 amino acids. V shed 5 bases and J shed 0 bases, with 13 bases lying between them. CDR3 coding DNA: TGTGCCTGGGGTAAGACACTTTTGAACACTGAAGCTTTCTTT. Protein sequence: CAWGKTLLNTEAFF.

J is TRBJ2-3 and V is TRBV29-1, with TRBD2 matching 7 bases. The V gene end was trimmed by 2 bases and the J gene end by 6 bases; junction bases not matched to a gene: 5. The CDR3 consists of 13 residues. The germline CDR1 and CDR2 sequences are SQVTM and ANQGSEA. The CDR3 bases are TGCAGCGTTGAACTGGGGGGGTGGGATACGCAGTATTTT. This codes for CSVELGGWDTQYF.

CDR3 sequence (DNA): TGTGCCAGCAGTGGGGGACAGCCAAACACTGAAGCTTTCTTT. Translating gives CASSGGQPNTEAFF. This sequence joins TRBV2 and TRBJ1-1, with TRBD1 matching 7 bases. Germline CDR1 and CDR2: SNHLY and FYNNEI. V lost 4 bases, J lost 2 bases, and 4 bases stayed unmatched. The CDR3 runs to 14 residues.

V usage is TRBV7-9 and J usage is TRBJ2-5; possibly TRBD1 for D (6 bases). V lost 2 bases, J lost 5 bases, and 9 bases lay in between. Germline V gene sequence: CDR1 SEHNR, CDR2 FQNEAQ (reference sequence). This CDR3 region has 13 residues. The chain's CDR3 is CASSLSGDETQYF. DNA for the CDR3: TGTGCCAGCAGCTTATCAGGGGACGAGACCCAGTACTTC.

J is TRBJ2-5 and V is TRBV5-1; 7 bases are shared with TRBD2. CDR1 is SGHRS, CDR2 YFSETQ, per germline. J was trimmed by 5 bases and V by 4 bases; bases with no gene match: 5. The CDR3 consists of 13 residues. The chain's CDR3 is CASSLLGGETQYF. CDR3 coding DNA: TGCGCCAGCAGCCTTCTGGGGGGGGAGACCCAGTACTTC.

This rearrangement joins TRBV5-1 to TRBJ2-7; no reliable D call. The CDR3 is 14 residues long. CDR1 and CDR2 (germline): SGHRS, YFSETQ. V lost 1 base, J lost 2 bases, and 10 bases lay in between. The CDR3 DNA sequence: TGCGCCAGCAGCTTGCGAGGAGAGGCCTACGAGCAGTACTTC. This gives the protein CASSLRGEAYEQYF.

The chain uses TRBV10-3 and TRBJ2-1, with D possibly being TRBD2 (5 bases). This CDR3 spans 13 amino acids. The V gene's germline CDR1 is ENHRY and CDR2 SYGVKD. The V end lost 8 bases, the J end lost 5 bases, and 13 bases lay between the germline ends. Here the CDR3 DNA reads TGTGCCATCTGGACTGGGATTGACAATGAGCAGTTCTTC. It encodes CAIWTGIDNEQFF.

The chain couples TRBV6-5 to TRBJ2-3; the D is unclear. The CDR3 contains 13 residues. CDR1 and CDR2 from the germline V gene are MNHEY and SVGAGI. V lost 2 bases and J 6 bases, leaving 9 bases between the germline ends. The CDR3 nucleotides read TGTGCCAGCAGTTACGCGCTTGCGGATACGCAGTATTTT. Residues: CASSYALADTQYF.

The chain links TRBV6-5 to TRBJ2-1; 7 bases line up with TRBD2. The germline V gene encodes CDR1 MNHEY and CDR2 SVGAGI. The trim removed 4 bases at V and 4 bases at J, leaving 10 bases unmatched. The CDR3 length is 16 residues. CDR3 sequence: CASSSGSGITYNEQFF. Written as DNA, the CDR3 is TGTGCCAGCAGTTCCGGAAGCGGGATTACGTACAATGAGCAGTTCTTC.

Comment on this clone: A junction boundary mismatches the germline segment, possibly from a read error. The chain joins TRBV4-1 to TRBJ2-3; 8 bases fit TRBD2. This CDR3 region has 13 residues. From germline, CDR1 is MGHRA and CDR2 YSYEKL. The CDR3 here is CASSPGLAETQYF. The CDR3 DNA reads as TGCGCCAGCAGCCCCGGACTAGCAGAGACGCAGTATTTT.

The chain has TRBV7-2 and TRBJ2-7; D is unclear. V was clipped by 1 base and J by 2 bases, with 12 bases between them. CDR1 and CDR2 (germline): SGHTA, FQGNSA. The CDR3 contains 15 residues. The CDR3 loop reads CASSLGPSQAYEQYF. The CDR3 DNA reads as TGTGCCAGCAGCTTAGGTCCAAGCCAGGCCTACGAGCAGTACTTC.

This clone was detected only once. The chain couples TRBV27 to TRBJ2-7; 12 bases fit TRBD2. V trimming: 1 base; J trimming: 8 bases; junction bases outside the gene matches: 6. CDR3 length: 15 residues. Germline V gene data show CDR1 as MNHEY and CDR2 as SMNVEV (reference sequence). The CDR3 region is CASSLFLAGGIKQYF. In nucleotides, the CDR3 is TGTGCCAGCAGTTTATTCCTAGCGGGAGGGATCAAGCAGTACTTC.

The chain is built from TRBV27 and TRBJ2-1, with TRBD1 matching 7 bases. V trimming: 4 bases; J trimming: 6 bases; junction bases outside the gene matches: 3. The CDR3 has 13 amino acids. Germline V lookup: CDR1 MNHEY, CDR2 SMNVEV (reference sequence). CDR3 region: CASSWGQRNEQFF. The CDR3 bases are TGTGCCAGCAGTTGGGGACAGCGCAATGAGCAGTTCTTC.

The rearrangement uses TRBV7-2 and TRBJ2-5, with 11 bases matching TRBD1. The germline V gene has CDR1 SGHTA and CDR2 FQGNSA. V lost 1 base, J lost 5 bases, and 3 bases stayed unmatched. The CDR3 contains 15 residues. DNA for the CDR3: TGTGCCAGCAGCTTAGGGACAGGGGGCTTGGAGACCCAGTACTTC. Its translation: CASSLGTGGLETQYF.

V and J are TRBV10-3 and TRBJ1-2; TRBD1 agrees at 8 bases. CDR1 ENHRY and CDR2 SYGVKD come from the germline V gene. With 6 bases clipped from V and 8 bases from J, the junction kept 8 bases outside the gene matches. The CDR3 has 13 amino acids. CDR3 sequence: CAISRDRGGGYTF. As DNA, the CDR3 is TGTGCCATCAGCCGAGACAGGGGTGGCGGCTACACCTTC.

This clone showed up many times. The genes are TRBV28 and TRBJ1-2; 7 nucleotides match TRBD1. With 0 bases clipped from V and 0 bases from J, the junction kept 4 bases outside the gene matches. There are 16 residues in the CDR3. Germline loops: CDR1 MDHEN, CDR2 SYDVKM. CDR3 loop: CASSLWTGLTNYGYTF. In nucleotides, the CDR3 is TGTGCCAGCAGTTTATGGACAGGGCTTACTAACTATGGCTACACCTTC.

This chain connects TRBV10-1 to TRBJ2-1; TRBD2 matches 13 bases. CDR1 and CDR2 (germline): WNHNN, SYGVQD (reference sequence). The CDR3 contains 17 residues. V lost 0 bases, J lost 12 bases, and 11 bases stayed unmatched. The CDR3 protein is CASSESVLAGGPLWQFF. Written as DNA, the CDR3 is TGCGCCAGCAGTGAGTCGGTACTAGCGGGAGGGCCCCTGTGGCAGTTCTTC.

The CDR3 bases are TGTGCCAGCAGCGCACTAGCTTCCTACAATGAGCAGTTCTTC. Amino acids: CASSALASYNEQFF. V gene TRBV6-1 combines with J gene TRBJ2-1; D may be TRBD2 (6 bases). Trimming shortened V by 6 bases and J by 1 base, and 10 bases separated the two germline ends. The germline V gene encodes CDR1 MNHNS and CDR2 SASEGT. This CDR3 has 14 amino acids.

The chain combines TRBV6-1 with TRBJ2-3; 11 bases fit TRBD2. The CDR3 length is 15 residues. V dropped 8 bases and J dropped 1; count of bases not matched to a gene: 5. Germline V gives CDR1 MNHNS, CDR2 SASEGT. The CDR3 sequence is CASLKTSGGTDTQYF. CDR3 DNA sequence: TGTGCCAGCTTAAAGACTAGCGGGGGCACAGATACGCAGTATTTT.